This T cell receptor beta chain was observed in a study of shared clonotypes between healthy human individuals. General study results and limits: Several donors held about 5% of naive CD4 clonotypes in common.

This CDR3 region has 17 residues. The germline CDR1 and CDR2 sequences are SGHNT and YYREEE (reference sequence). Losses at the gene ends were 4 bases for V and 5 bases for J; bases not matched to a gene: 9. Each sorted subset replicate got 200 ng genomic DNA, tens of thousands of genomes. Original methodology: Quality scores were absent from the junction-only immunoSEQ sequences, so filtering differed. Here immunoSEQ multiplex PCR was the method, and the copy in TCRdb shows in-frame clones only, minus some. Clonal size and the V and J genes are those of that table, whereas D and trimming came from the DNA. The sample carries a few million clones, roughly 92% recorded once. In regard to this clone: Its antigen is still unknown.

Specimen: naive CD4+ T cells sorted from blood. The subset: CD45RA+ positively selected. This receptor was identified in a man aged 18 to 35 in good health. The genes are TRBV5-4 and TRBJ2-3; TRBD2 aligns across 14 bases. The CDR3 here is CASSPPGLAGEIDTQYF. CDR3 sequence (DNA): TGTGCCAGCAGCCCCCCGGGACTAGCGGGAGAGATAGATACGCAGTATTTT.